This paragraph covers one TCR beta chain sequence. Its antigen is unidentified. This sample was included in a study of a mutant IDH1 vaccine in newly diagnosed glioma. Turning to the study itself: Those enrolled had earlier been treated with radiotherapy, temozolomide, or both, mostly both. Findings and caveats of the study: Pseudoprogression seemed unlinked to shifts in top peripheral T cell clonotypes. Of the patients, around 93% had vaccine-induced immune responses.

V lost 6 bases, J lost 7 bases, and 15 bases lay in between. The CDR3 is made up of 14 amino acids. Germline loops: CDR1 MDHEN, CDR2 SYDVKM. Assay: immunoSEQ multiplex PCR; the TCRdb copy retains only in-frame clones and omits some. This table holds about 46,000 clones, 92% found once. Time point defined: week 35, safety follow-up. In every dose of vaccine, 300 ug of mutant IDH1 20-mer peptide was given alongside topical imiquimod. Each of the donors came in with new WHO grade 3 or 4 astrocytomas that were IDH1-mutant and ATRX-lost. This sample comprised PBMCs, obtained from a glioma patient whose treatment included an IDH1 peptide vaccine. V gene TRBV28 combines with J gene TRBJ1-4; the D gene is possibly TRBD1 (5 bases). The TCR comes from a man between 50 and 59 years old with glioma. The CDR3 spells CASRRRRGSEKLFF. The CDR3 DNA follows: TGTGCCAGCAGGAGGCGAAGGGGAAGTGAAAAACTGTTTTTT.